Listed below are T cell receptor beta chains from one sample, sequenced in a study of beta chain features in type 1 diabetes. Libraries were prepared by immunoSEQ multiplex PCR; TCRdb keeps only in-frame clonotypes and omits some of them. The data hold about 160,000 clones, with 7.5% to 9.5% observed a single time. The sequenced sample was central memory CD4+ T cells from blood. These receptors were obtained from a woman between 18 and 29 years old in good health. Each CDR3 is given with its conserved first and last residue. The order of the fields is clone size, J gene, D gene, V gene, CDR3 DNA, CDR3 protein. A D gene is named only where the DNA matches it firmly. Size is stated for part of the rows, as once, few or many counts, or as a class when the clone is expanded.

abundance: few
j_gene: TRBJ2-5
d_gene: TRBD1
v_gene: TRBV2
CDR3nt: TGTGCCAGCAGTGAAGCGCGGGACAGGGGAAAAGAGACCCAGTACTTC
CDR3aa: CASSEARDRGKETQYF

abundance: many
j_gene: TRBJ1-5
d_gene: TRBD1
v_gene: TRBV7-2
CDR3nt: TGTGCCAGCAGCATCATGACAGGGAATGGCAAGCCCCAGCATTTT
CDR3aa: CASSIMTGNGKPQHF

abundance: NA
j_gene: TRBJ1-1
d_gene: TRBD1
v_gene: TRBV29-1
CDR3nt: TGCAGCGTTGGAGGGGGCACAGGAGACACTGAAGCTTTCTTT
CDR3aa: CSVGGGTGDTEAFF

abundance: NA
j_gene: TRBJ2-7
d_gene: TRBD1
v_gene: TRBV7-9
CDR3nt: TGTGCCAGCAGCCAGGGGACAGCTCTCGAGCAGTACTTC
CDR3aa: CASSQGTALEQYF

abundance: NA
j_gene: TRBJ2-1
d_gene: TRBD2
v_gene: TRBV18
CDR3nt: TGTGCCAGCTCACTATACGGGGGGGACTACAATGAGCAGTTCTTC
CDR3aa: CASSLYGGDYNEQFF

abundance: few
j_gene: TRBJ2-7
d_gene: NA
v_gene: TRBV7-9
CDR3nt: TGTGCCAGCAGCTCTTCCAAGTCGGACTGGATCGAGCAGTACTTC
CDR3aa: CASSSSKSDWIEQYF

abundance: NA
j_gene: TRBJ2-3
d_gene: TRBD1
v_gene: TRBV14
CDR3nt: TGTGCCAGCAGGACAGGGGTGGCAGATACGCAGTATTTT
CDR3aa: CASRTGVADTQYF

abundance: NA
j_gene: TRBJ1-2
d_gene: TRBD1
v_gene: TRBV19
CDR3nt: TGTGCCAGTAGTATTTCGGCAGGGGGCTATGGCTACACCTTC
CDR3aa: CASSISAGGYGYTF

abundance: NA
j_gene: TRBJ2-5
d_gene: TRBD2
v_gene: TRBV7-7
CDR3nt: TGTGCTAGCAGCTTCGGGACTAGCGGTCAAGAGACCCAGTACTTC
CDR3aa: CASSFGTSGQETQYF

abundance: few
j_gene: TRBJ1-1
d_gene: NA
v_gene: TRBV7-8
CDR3nt: TGTGCCAGCAGCTTAGATCCGGACAGGAACACTGAAGCTTTCTTT
CDR3aa: CASSLDPDRNTEAFF

abundance: many
j_gene: TRBJ2-3
d_gene: TRBD2
v_gene: TRBV19
CDR3nt: TGTGCCAGTAGTATTTGGCTAGCGGGCACAGATACGCAGTATTTT
CDR3aa: CASSIWLAGTDTQYF

abundance: NA
j_gene: TRBJ2-1
d_gene: TRBD2
v_gene: TRBV5-4
CDR3nt: TGTGCCAGCAGCTTCCTAGCGGGTCAGGGCAATGAGCAGTTCTTC
CDR3aa: CASSFLAGQGNEQFF

abundance: few
j_gene: TRBJ2-3
d_gene: TRBD2
v_gene: TRBV5-4
CDR3nt: TGTGCCAGCAGTCCGCTAGCGGGGCGAGAAAATACGCAGTATTTT
CDR3aa: CASSPLAGRENTQYF

abundance: NA
j_gene: TRBJ1-2
d_gene: NA
v_gene: TRBV7-2
CDR3nt: TGTGCCAGCAGCTTAGTGCCGACAGTTAACTATGGCTACACCTTC
CDR3aa: CASSLVPTVNYGYTF

abundance: few
j_gene: TRBJ2-7
d_gene: TRBD2
v_gene: TRBV7-2
CDR3nt: TGTGCCAGCAGCGTCGGACTAGCGTGGTCCTACGAGCAGTACTTC
CDR3aa: CASSVGLAWSYEQYF

abundance: many
j_gene: TRBJ2-7
d_gene: NA
v_gene: TRBV7-9
CDR3nt: TGTGCCAGCAGCCCGACAGAGTCCTACGAGCAGTACTTC
CDR3aa: CASSPTESYEQYF

abundance: many
j_gene: TRBJ1-5
d_gene: NA
v_gene: TRBV30
CDR3nt: TGTGCCTGGAGCCGTTCGACGGAGGGGCAGCCCCAGCATTTT
CDR3aa: CAWSRSTEGQPQHF

abundance: few
j_gene: TRBJ1-2
d_gene: NA
v_gene: TRBV4-3
CDR3nt: TGCGCCAGCAGCCAAGATCCGAGGGTAAACTATGGCTACACCTTC
CDR3aa: CASSQDPRVNYGYTF

abundance: NA
j_gene: TRBJ2-7
d_gene: TRBD2
v_gene: TRBV2
CDR3nt: TGTGCCAGCAGTGAAATGGGACTAGCGGGAGGGTACGAGCAGTACTTC
CDR3aa: CASSEMGLAGGYEQYF